This T cell receptor beta chain was captured in a study of T-cell memory formation after mild COVID-19 (dated by TCRdb to about 2021). Background on the whole study: TCR sequence clusters from the two donors were found to be largely donor specific. The cohort was made up of two young adult volunteers, one female and one male, who were previously healthy. In a couple of donors, T-cell clones that expanded and contracted after mild COVID-19 were tracked by sequencing TCRalpha and TCRbeta repertoires over time. Points the paper makes about the study in general: The study included only two mild cases, and larger cohorts that include severe cases with pre-infection samples were judged to be necessary. Whether the second-wave clones peaking on day 37 were SARS-CoV-2 specific was not confirmed. Some responding clones were detected in pre-infection memory, which suggested that pre-existing cross-reactive memory T cells had joined the SARS-CoV-2 response. From day 15 to 85, contracting clones showed balanced CD4/CD8 phenotypes, whereas a second wave of clones that expanded from day 15 to 37 leaned towards CD4+. Contracting CD4+ clones were located mainly in the CM and EM memory subsets, whereas CD8+ clones were found to be enriched in EMRA.

V lost 3 bases and J lost 8 bases; the stretch between them is 23 bases long. The CDR3 has 16 amino acids, counting the end cysteine and phenylalanine. The retained sequence is limited to the CDR3, 48 bases, with the frame set at the first base. CDR1 and CDR2 are drawn from the germline V gene (reference sequence): LNHDA, SQIVND. This clonotype was counted only a few times. Which antigen it targets is not known. No base-level quality is on record; no much larger clone is a single base apart. The run used an Illumina NovaSeq 6000. cDNA libraries for TCRalpha and TCRbeta were prepared by 5'RACE using constant-segment primers, with sample barcodes and unique molecular identifiers added. RNA was extracted from every sample with Trizol reagent. The libraries were amplified in two PCR steps, and the second step added a second sample barcode and Illumina TruSeq adapters. Libraries were sequenced on an Illumina NovaSeq with 2 x 150 bp paired-end reads. The original methods were these. Demultiplexing of reads and collapsing into UMI-guided consensus sequences were performed with migec v1.2.7. Using mixcr v2.1.11, UMI consensuses were aligned to TRA and TRB V and J templates and then assembled into clonotypes. A clonotype was counted as expanded or contracted only if both edgeR and NoisET called the change significant, with noise models trained on biological replicates. For edgeR calls, a false discovery rate-adjusted p below 0.01 and a log2 fold-change threshold of 1 were applied. As an exploratory analysis of dynamics, PCA with hierarchical clustering was applied to max-normalized trajectories of the 1000 most abundant clonotypes. Separately sequenced CD4+ and CD8+ repertoires were used to assign a CD4 or CD8 phenotype to each responding clone. TCRdb reprocessed the public reads (quality trimming at Q25 with fastp, clone calling with MiXCR) and kept in-frame beta chains. Entries that share a CDR3 protein sequence are merged under the most common genes and DNA. TCRdb's processing, not the study's, gives the V and J calls here. The sample table records 150,000 to 200,000 distinct CDR3 sequences; roughly 15% of these occur just once. Approximately 14% of the sample goes to the ten largest clones.

Ficoll-Paque density gradient centrifugation was the method used to isolate PBMCs. Sample: PBMCs or a T cell subset sorted from them (not recorded which). The receptor chain draws on TRBV19 and TRBJ2-7; a weak D assignment points to TRBD1 (5 bases agree). The receptor was derived from an adult woman who had mild COVID-19 (a few samples of this study predate the infection). The sample titles of this study are shuffled in the database, so cell type and time point are left out; the donor was told from shared clones. In nucleotides, the sequence is TGTGCCAGTAGTATGACCCGGCAGGGCTGGGATACGAAGCAGTACTTC. This codes for CASSMTRQGWDTKQYF.